Listed below are T cell receptor beta chains from one sample, sequenced in a study of beta chain features in type 1 diabetes. Sequenced by immunoSEQ multiplex PCR; TCRdb stores in-frame clones only, minus some. The sample lists 240,000 or so clones; approximately 15% were seen once. The sequenced sample consisted of naive CD4+ T cells from blood. Every receptor here comes from a man aged 30-40 years with type 1 diabetes. CDR3s include the opening cysteine and the closing phenylalanine or tryptophan. D genes are given only for firm matches. For some rows the clone size is stated as once, few or many, or as a class when expanded; others skip it.

D	J	V	size	DNA	CDR3
.	TRBJ1-1	TRBV11-2	.	TGTGCCAGCAGCTCCCAGGGGAACACTGAAGCTTTCTTT	CASSSQGNTEAFF
.	TRBJ2-1	TRBV10-3	few	TGTGCCATCAGTGGAGGCGGGTCCTACAATGAGCAGTTCTTC	CAISGGGSYNEQFF
.	TRBJ2-1	TRBV7-6	.	TGTGCCAGCAGCTCAGACCATATAGGGGTCGCTGAGCAGTTCTTC	CASSSDHIGVAEQFF
.	TRBJ1-1	TRBV9	.	TGTGCCAGCAGCGTAGGATGGGACACCTTAGGGGCTTTCTTT	CASSVGWDTLGAFF
TRBD1	TRBJ2-3	TRBV9	.	TGTGCCAGCAGCTTCAGACAGGGGGGAGATACGCAGTATTTT	CASSFRQGGDTQYF
TRBD1	TRBJ1-2	TRBV18	.	TGTGCCAGCTCACCGGGACAGGAGAACTATGGCTACACCTTC	CASSPGQENYGYTF
.	TRBJ1-2	TRBV2	.	TGTGCCAGCAGTGAACGGCGGGGGACCAACTATGGCTACACCTTC	CASSERRGTNYGYTF
.	TRBJ1-4	TRBV30	few	TGTGCCTGGAGTCCTTCGGGAGTCGATGAAAAACTGTTTTTT	CAWSPSGVDEKLFF
.	TRBJ1-2	TRBV6-5	few	TGTGCCAGCAGTCCCGGACAGCCCCCTTATGGCTACACCTTC	CASSPGQPPYGYTF
TRBD1	TRBJ2-5	TRBV7-9	.	TGTGCCAGCAGTTCCGGGACAGGGGGCCAGACCCAGTACTTC	CASSSGTGGQTQYF
TRBD2	TRBJ2-5	TRBV19	.	TGTGCCAGTAGTCAAGCGGGGGCCCCGGGGGAGACCCAGTACTTC	CASSQAGAPGETQYF
TRBD1	TRBJ1-2	TRBV18	.	TGTGCCAGCTCACAGGACAGGGAGCTGTATGGCTACACCTTC	CASSQDRELYGYTF
TRBD2	TRBJ2-7	TRBV4-1	few	TGCGCCAGCAGCCACCAGCTAGCGGGGGGCGGCGAGCAGTACTTC	CASSHQLAGGGEQYF
TRBD2	TRBJ2-1	TRBV5-4	.	TGTGCCAGCAGCTTGGAATCGGGACTACCGAAGCAGTTCTTC	CASSLESGLPKQFF
TRBD2	TRBJ2-3	TRBV14	few	TGTGCCAGCAGCCGAAAGCGGGAGGTTGTGACAGATACGCAGTATTTT	CASSRKREVVTDTQYF
TRBD1	TRBJ2-5	TRBV9	.	TGTGCCAGCAGCCGAGGACAGGGGGTCCAAGAGACCCAGTACTTC	CASSRGQGVQETQYF
TRBD2	TRBJ2-2	TRBV15	.	TGTGCCACCAGCAGAGATCGGCTAGCGGTAGGCACTGGGGAGCTGTTTTTT	CATSRDRLAVGTGELFF
.	TRBJ1-5	TRBV11-2	few	TGTGCCAGCAGCTATGGAGATCAGCCCCAGCATTTT	CASSYGDQPQHF
TRBD2	TRBJ2-3	TRBV2	few	TGTGCCAGCAGGCTAGCGGGGAGAGGCACAGATACGCAGTATTTT	CASRLAGRGTDTQYF
.	TRBJ2-5	TRBV7-2	.	TGTGCCAGCAGCCCCGCGCGGGAAGAGACCCAGTACTTC	CASSPAREETQYF
TRBD2	TRBJ2-7	TRBV4-1	.	TGCGCCAGCAGCCAAGGCCCTGGGACTAGCGGGTCCTACGAGCAGTACTTC	CASSQGPGTSGSYEQYF
.	TRBJ1-2	TRBV7-9	.	TGTGCCAGCAGCCCGGCCCTGGGGTCGAGCGGGGGCTACACCTTC	CASSPALGSSGGYTF
.	TRBJ1-5	TRBV7-8	.	TGTGCCAGCAACAACGGGGAACAGCCCCAGCATTTT	CASNNGEQPQHF
TRBD1	TRBJ2-5	TRBV30	few	TGTGCCTGGAGTAAGGGGGCAGAGACCCAGTACTTC	CAWSKGAETQYF
TRBD1	TRBJ2-7	TRBV5-4	few	TGTGCCAGCAGCTCGGACAGGCGCTACGAGCAGTACTTC	CASSSDRRYEQYF
.	TRBJ2-4	TRBV30	few	TGTGCCTGGAGTGTACAAGGGGTCCAAAACATTCAGTACTTC	CAWSVQGVQNIQYF
TRBD1	TRBJ1-5	TRBV5-6	.	TGTGCCAGCAGCTTCTGGACAGGGGGACGACAGCCCCAGCATTTT	CASSFWTGGRQPQHF